The TCR beta chain described here comes from a study of long-term antiretroviral therapy in people with HIV. Overall study findings and caveats: Repertoire dominance by clones expanded before ART was seen at all time points. Although diversity increased after ART, it remained lower than in transplant donor controls.

To note about this clone: Its antigen is not identified.

Sequencing relied on immunoSEQ assay v3.0, run at survey level. TCRdb's copy holds only in-frame clones and misses some; the assay was immunoSEQ multiplex PCR. The data contain tens of thousands of clones, around 80% of them singletons. V shed 7 bases and J 7 bases; nucleotides not matched to a gene: 11. The germline gives CDR1 MDHEN, CDR2 SYDVKM. The CDR3 sequence is 15 residues long. Sequencing was performed on unsorted PBMCs, taken 0.5 years before starting antiretroviral therapy. V gene TRBV28 combines with J gene TRBJ2-1, with TRBD1 identical over 9 bases. The receptor was derived from a man in his forties or fifties with HIV. For the CDR3, the DNA is TGTGCCAGCACCGCCCTTGACAGGGGGGGGAATGAGCAGTTCTTC. Its protein product is CASTALDRGGNEQFF.